The present T cell receptor (beta chain) was sequenced within a study of OX40 agonist ivuxolimab in advanced cancers. Only in-frame clones appear in the TCRdb table, and some are missing; sequencing was by immunoSEQ multiplex PCR. The repertoire holds 20,000 to 25,000 clones, about 86% seen once, with about 17% in the top ten. V dropped 4 bases and J dropped 6; count of bases not matched to a gene: 11. Germline V CDR1 and CDR2: LGHNA, YSLEER. The CDR3 length is 17 residues. The source of this sequence is an adult with an advanced solid tumor such as melanoma, head and neck, liver or kidney cancer. Sequenced material: CD4+ or CD8+ T cells sorted from blood, taken in a trial of the OX40 agonist ivuxolimab. The chain employs TRBV4-3 and TRBJ2-2, with 10 bases fitting TRBD2. Here the CDR3 DNA reads TGCGCCAGCAGCCTGGACCTGTATAGCGGGAGGCCCGGGGAGCTGTTTTTT. The encoded protein is CASSLDLYSGRPGELFF.